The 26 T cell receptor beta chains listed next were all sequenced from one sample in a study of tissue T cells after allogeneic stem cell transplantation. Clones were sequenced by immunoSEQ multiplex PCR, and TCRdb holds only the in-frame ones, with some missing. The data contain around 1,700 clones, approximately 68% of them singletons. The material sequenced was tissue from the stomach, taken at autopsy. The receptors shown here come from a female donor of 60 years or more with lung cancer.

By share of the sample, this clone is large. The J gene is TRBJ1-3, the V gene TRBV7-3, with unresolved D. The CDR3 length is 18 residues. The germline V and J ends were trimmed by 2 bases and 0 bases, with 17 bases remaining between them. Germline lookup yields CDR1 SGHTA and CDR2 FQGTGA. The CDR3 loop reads CASSLQQTALLSGNTIYF. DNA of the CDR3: TGTGCCAGCAGCTTACAACAGACTGCACTGCTCTCTGGAAACACCATATATTTT.

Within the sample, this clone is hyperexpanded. This CDR3 reads CATSRVPGLAWEQYF. CDR3 DNA sequence: TGTGCCACCAGCAGAGTCCCGGGACTAGCGTGGGAGCAGTACTTC. This sequence joins TRBV15 and TRBJ2-7; 10 bases line up with TRBD2. Per the germline V gene, CDR1 is LNHNV and CDR2 is YYDKDF (reference sequence). V shed 1 base, J shed 7 bases, and the junction held 7 bases outside the gene matches. The CDR3 loop spans 15 amino acids.

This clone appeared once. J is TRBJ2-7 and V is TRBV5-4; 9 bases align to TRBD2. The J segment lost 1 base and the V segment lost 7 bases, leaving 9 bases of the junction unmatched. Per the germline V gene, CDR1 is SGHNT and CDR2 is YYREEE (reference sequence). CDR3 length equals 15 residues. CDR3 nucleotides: TGTGCCAGCGGACACCTAGCGGGATTGTCCTACGAGCAGTACTTC. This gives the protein CASGHLAGLSYEQYF.

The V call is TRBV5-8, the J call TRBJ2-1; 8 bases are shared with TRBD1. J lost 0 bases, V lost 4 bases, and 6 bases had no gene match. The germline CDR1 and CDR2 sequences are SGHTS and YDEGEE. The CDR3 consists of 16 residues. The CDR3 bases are TGTGCCAGCAGCCGGGGGACAGGCGCCTCCTACAATGAGCAGTTCTTC. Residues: CASSRGTGASYNEQFF.

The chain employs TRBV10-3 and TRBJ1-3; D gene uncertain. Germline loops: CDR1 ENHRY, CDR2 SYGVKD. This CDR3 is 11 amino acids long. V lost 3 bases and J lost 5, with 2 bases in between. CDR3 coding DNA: TGTGCCATCAGTGACCGAAACACCATATATTTT. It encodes CAISDRNTIYF.

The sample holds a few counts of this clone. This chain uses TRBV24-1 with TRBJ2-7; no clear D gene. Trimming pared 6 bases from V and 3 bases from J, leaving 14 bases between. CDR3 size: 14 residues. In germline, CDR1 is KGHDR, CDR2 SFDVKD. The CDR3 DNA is TGTGCCACCAGTAAAGGTTCCCAAGGCTACGAGCAGTACTTC. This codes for CATSKGSQGYEQYF.

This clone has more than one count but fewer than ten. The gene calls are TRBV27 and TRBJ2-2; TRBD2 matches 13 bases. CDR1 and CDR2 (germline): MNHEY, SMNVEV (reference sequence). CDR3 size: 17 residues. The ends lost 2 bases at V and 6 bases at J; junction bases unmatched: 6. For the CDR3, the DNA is TGTGCCAGCAGTTTACCACGGACTAGCGGGAGCGCCGGGGAGCTGTTTTTT. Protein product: CASSLPRTSGSAGELFF.

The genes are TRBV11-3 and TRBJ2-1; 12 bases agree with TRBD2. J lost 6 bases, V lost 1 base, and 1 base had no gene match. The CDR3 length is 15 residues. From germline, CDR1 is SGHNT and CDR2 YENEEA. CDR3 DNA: TGTGCCAGCAGCTTAGGACTAGCGGGAGCCAATGAGCAGTTCTTC. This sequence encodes CASSLGLAGANEQFF.

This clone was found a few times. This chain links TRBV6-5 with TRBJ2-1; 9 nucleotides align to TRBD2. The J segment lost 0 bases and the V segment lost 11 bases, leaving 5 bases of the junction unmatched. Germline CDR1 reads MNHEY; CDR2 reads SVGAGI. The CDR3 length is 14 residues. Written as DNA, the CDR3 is TGTGCCGTTAGCGGGGGCAGCTCCTACAATGAGCAGTTCTTC. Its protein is CAVSGGSSYNEQFF.

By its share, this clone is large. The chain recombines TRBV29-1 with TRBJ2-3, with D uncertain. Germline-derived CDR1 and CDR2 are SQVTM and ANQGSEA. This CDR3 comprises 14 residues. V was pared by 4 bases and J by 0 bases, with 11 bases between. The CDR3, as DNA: TGCAGCGTTGGGGTGGATAGCAGCACAGATACGCAGTATTTT. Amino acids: CSVGVDSSTDTQYF.

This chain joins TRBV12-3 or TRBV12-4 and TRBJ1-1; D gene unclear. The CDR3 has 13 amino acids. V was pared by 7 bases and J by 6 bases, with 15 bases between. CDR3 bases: TGTGCCAGCACCGCGGGCGCAAGGGCTGAAGCTTTCTTT. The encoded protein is CASTAGARAEAFF.

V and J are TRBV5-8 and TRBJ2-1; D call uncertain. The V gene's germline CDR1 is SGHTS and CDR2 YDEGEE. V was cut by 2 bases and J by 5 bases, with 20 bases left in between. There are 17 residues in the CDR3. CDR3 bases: TGTGCCAGCAGCTTCCCCTTCCCGGGTGGATGGCACAATGAGCAGTTCTTC. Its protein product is CASSFPFPGGWHNEQFF.

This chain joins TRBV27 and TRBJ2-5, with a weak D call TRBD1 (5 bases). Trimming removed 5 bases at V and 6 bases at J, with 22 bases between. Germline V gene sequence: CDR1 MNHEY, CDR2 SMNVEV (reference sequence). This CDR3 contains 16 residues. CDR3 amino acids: CASSIFQDGHPQTQYF. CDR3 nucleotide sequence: TGTGCCAGCAGTATATTCCAGGACGGACACCCTCAGACCCAGTACTTC.

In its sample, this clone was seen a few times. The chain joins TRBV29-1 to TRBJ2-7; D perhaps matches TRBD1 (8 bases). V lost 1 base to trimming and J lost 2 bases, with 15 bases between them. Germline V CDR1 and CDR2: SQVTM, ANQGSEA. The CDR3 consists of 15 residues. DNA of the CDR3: TGCAGCGTTGAAGGGGGGGGGACAGGCACCTACGAGCAGTACTTC. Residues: CSVEGGGTGTYEQYF.

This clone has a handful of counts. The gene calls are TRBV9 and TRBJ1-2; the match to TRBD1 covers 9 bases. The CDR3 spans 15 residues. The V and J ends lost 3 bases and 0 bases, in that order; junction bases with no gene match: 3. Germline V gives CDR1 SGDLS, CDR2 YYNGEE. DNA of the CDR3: TGTGCCAGCAGCGAGACAGGGGGTTCTAACTATGGCTACACCTTC. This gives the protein CASSETGGSNYGYTF.

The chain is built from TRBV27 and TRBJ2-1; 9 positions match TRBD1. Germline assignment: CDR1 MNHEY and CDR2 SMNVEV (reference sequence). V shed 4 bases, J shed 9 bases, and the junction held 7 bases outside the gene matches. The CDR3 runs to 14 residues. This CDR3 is CASSSGQGPVEQFF. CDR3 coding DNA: TGTGCCAGCAGTTCGGGACAGGGCCCCGTTGAGCAGTTCTTC.

The CDR3 DNA is TGTGCCAGCGGCCTCACCGGGGAGCTGTTTTTT. It yields the protein CASGLTGELFF. The chain links TRBV12-3 or TRBV12-4 to TRBJ2-2; D gene ambiguous. The CDR3 is made up of 11 amino acids. The ends were cut back, 8 bases at V and 4 bases at J, with 5 bases in the middle.

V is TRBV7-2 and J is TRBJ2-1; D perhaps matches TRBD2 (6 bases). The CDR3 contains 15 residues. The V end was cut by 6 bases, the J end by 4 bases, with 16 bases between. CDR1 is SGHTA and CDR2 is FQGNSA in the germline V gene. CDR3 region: CASSPGGSGYNEQFF. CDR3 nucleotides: TGTGCCAGCAGTCCCGGGGGTAGCGGTTACAATGAGCAGTTCTTC.

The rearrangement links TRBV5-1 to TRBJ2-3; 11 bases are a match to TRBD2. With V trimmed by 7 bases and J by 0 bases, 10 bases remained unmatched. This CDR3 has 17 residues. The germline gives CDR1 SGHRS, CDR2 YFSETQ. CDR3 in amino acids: CASAQGLAASSTDTQYF. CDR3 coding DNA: TGCGCCAGCGCTCAGGGACTAGCGGCATCTAGCACAGATACGCAGTATTTT.

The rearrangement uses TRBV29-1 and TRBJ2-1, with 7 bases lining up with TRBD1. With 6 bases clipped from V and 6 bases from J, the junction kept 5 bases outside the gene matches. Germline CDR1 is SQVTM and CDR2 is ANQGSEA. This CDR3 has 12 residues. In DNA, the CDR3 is TGCAGCGTCACAAGGGACAGCAATGAGCAGTTCTTC. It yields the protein CSVTRDSNEQFF.

The CDR3 loop reads CASSYLERTRRGYGYTF. CDR3 in DNA: TGTGCCAGCAGTTACCTGGAGAGGACAAGAAGGGGGTATGGCTACACCTTC. The V call is TRBV6-2 or TRBV6-3, the J call TRBJ1-2; D is perhaps TRBD1 (6 bases). The CDR3 runs to 17 residues. The germline V gene has CDR1 MNHEY and CDR2 SVGEGT. V was shortened by 2 bases and J by 5 bases, with 21 bases between the two germline ends.

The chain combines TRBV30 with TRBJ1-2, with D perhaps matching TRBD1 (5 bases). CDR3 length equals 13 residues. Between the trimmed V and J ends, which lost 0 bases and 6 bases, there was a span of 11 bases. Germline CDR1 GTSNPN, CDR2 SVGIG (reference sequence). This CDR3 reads CAWSVGQGNGYTF. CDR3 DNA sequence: TGTGCCTGGAGTGTGGGGCAGGGTAATGGCTACACCTTC.

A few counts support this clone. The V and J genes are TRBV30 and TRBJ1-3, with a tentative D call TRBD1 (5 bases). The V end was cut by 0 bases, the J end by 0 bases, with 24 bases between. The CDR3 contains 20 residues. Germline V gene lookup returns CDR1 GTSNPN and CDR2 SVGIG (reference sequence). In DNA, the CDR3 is TGTGCCTGGAGTGTACCGTTTGGGGACCCAAGCGGGGTCTCTGGAAACACCATATATTTT. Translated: CAWSVPFGDPSGVSGNTIYF.

The CDR3 loop reads CASSSYRFAPPSTDTQYF. CDR3 DNA sequence: TGTGCCAGCAGCTCCTACAGGTTCGCACCGCCTAGCACAGATACGCAGTATTTT. J is TRBJ2-3 and V is TRBV7-9, with D perhaps TRBD1 (5 bases). The length of the CDR3 is 18 residues. Germline lookup yields CDR1 SEHNR and CDR2 FQNEAQ (reference sequence). V shed 4 bases and J shed 0 bases, with 20 bases lying between them. The whole variable domain, filled in from reference TRBV7-9 and TRBJ2-3, reads DTGVSQNPRHKITKRGQNVTFRCDPISEHNRLYWYRQTLGQGPEFLTYFQNEAQLEKSRLLSDRFSAERPKGSFSTLEIQRTEQGDSAMYLCASSSYRFAPPSTDTQYFGPGTRLTVL.

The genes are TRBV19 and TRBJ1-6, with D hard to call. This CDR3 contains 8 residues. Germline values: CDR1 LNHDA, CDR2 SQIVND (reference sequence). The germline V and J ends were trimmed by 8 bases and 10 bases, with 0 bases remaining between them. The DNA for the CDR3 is TGTGCCAGTTCACCCCTCCACTTT. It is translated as CASSPLHF.

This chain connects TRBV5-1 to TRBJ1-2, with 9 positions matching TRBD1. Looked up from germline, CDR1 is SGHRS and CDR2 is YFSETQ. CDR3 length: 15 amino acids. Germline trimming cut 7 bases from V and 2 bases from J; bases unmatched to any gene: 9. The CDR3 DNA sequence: TGCGCCAGCGCTCCGGGACAGGGAATCAACTATGGCTACACCTTC. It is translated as CASAPGQGINYGYTF.